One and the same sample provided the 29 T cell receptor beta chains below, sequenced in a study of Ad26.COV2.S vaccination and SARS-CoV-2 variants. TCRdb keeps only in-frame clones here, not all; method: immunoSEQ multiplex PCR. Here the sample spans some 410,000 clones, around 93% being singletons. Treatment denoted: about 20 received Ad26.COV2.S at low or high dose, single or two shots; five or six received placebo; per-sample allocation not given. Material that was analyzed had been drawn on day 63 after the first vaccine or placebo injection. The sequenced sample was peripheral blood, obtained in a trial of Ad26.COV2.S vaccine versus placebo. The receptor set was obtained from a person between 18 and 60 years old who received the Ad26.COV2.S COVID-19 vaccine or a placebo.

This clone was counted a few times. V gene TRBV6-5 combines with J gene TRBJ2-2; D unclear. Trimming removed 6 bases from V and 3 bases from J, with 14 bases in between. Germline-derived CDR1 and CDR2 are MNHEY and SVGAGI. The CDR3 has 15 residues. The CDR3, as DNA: TGTGCCAGCAGCCCCATTTTCAAGGACACCGGGGAGCTGTTTTTT. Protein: CASSPIFKDTGELFF.

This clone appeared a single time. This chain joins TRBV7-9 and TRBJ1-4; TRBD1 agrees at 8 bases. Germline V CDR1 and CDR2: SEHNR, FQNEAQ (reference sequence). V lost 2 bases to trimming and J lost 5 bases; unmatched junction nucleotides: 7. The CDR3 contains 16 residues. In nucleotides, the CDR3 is TGTGCCAGCAGCTTAAGAACAGGGGGGATAAATGAAAAACTGTTTTTT. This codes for CASSLRTGGINEKLFF.

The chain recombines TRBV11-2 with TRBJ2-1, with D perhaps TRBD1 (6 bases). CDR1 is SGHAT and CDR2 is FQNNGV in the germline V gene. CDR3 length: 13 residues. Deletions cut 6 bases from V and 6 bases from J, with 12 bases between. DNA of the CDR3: TGTGCCAGCAGAGACCGGGACACCAATGAGCAGTTCTTC. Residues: CASRDRDTNEQFF.

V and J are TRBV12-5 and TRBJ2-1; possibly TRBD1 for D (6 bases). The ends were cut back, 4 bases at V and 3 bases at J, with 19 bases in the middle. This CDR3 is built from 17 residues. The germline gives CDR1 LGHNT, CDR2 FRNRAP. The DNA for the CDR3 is TGTGCTAGTGGTTGGGTTACAGGGTTCGACGTCTACAATGAGCAGTTCTTC. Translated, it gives CASGWVTGFDVYNEQFF.

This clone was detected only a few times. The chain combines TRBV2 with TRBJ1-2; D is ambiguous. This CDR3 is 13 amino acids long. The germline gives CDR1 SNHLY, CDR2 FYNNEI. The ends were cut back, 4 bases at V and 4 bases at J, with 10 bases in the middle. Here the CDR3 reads CASSGMGFYGYTF. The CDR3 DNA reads TGTGCCAGCAGTGGGATGGGGTTCTATGGCTACACCTTC. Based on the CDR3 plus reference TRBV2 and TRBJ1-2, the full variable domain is EPEVTQTPSHQVTQMGQEVILRCVPISNHLYFYWYRQILGQKVEFLVSFYNNEISEKSEIFDDQFSVERPDGSNFTLKIRSTKLEDSAMYFCASSGMGFYGYTFGSGTRLTVV.

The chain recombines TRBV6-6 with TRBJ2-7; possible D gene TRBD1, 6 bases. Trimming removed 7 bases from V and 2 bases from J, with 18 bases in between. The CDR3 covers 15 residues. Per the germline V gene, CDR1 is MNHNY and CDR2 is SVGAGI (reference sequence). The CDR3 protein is CASIPQGSPPYEQYF. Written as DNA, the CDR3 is TGTGCCAGCATCCCCCAGGGGTCGCCCCCCTACGAGCAGTACTTC.

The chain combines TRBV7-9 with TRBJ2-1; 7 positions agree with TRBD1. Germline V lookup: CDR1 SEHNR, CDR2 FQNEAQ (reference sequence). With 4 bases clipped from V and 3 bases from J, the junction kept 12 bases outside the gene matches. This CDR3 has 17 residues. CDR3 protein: CASSSTTGTAIYNEQFF. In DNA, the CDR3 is TGTGCCAGCAGCTCAACAACCGGGACAGCTATCTACAATGAGCAGTTCTTC.

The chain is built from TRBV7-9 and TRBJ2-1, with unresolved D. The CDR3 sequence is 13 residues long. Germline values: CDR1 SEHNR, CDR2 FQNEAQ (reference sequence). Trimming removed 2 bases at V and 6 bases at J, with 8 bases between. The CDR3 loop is CASSLRSANEQFF. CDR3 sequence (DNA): TGTGCCAGCAGCTTACGGTCTGCCAATGAGCAGTTCTTC.

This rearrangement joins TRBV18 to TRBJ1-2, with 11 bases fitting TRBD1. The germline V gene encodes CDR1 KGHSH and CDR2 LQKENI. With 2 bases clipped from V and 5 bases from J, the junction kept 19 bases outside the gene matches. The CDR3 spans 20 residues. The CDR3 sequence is CASSPSAPRTGGASRYGYTF. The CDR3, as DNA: TGTGCCAGCTCACCAAGTGCCCCTAGGACAGGGGGCGCGTCCCGGTATGGCTACACCTTC. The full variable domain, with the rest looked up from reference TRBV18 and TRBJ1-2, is NAGVMQNPRHLVRRRGQEARLRCSPMKGHSHVYWYRQLPEEGLKFMVYLQKENIIDESGMPKERFSAEFPKEGPSILRIQQVVRGDSAAYFCASSPSAPRTGGASRYGYTFGSGTRLTVV.

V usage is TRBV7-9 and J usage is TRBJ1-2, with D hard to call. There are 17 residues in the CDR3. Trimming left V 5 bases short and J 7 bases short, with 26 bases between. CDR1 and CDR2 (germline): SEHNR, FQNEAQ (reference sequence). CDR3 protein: CASSLTTRDNPMVGYTF. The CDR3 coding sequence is TGTGCCAGCAGCCTTACTACGAGGGATAACCCGATGGTTGGCTACACCTTC.

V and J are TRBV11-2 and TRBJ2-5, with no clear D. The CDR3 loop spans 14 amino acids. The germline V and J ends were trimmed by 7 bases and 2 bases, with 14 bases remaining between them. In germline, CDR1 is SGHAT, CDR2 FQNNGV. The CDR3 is CASMLGELQETQYF. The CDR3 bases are TGTGCCAGCATGCTTGGTGAACTACAAGAGACCCAGTACTTC. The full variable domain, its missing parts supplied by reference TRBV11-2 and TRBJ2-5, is EAGVAQSPRYKIIEKRQSVAFWCNPISGHATLYWYQQILGQGPKLLIQFQNNGVVDDSQLPKDRFSAERLKGVDSTLKIQPAKLEDSAVYLCASMLGELQETQYFGPGTRLLVL.

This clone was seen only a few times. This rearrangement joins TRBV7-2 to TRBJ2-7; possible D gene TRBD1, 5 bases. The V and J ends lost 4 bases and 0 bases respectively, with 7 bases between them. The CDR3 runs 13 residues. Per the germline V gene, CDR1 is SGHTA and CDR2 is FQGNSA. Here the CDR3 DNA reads TGTGCCAGCAGCTCCGACAGCTCCTACGAGCAGTACTTC. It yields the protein CASSSDSSYEQYF. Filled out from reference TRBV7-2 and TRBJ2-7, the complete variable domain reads GAGVSQSPSNKVTEKGKDVELRCDPISGHTALYWYRQSLGQGLEFLIYFQGNSAPDKSGLPSDRFSAERTGGSVSTLTIQRTQQEDSAVYLCASSSDSSYEQYFGPGTRLTVT.

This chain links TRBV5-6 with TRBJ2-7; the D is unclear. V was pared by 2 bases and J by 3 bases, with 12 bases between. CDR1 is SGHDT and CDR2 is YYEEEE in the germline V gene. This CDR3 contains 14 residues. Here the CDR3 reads CASSFAPAGYEQYF. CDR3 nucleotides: TGTGCCAGCAGCTTCGCGCCGGCCGGCTACGAGCAGTACTTC.

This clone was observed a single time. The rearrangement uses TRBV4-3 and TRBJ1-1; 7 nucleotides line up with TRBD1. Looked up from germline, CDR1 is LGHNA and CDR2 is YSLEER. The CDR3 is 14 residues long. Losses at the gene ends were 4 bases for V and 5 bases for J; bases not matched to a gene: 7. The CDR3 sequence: CASSPRQGGTEAFF. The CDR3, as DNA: TGCGCCAGCAGCCCCCGACAGGGAGGAACTGAAGCTTTCTTT.

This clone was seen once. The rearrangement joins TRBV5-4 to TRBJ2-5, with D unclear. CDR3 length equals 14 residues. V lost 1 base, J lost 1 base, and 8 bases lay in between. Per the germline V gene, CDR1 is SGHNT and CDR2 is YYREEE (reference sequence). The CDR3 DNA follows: TGTGCCAGCAGCTTGAACAGACTCCAAGAGACCCAGTACTTC. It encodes CASSLNRLQETQYF.

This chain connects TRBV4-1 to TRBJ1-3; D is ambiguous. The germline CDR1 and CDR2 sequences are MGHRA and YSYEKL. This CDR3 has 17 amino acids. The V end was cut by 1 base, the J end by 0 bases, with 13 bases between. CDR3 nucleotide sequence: TGCGCCAGCAGCCAAGGGGCTGGAGTACTCTCTGGAAACACCATATATTTT. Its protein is CASSQGAGVLSGNTIYF.

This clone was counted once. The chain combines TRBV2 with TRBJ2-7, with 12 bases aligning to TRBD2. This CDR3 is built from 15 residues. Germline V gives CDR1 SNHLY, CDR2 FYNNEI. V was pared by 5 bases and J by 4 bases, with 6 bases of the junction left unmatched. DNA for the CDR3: TGTGCCAGCAGTACGACCGGGACTAGCGGGTACGAGCAGTACTTC. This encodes CASSTTGTSGYEQYF.

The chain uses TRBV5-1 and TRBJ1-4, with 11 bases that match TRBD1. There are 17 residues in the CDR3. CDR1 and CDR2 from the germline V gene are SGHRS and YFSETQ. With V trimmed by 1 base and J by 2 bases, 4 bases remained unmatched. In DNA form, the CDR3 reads TGCGCCAGCAGCTTGACGGGGACAGGGGGTACTAATGAAAAACTGTTTTTT. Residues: CASSLTGTGGTNEKLFF.

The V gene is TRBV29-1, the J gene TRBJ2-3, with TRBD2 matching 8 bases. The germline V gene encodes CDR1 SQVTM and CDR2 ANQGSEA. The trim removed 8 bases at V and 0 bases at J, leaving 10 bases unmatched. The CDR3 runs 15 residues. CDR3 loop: CSLTPAGDSTDTQYF. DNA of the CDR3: TGCAGCTTGACGCCAGCGGGGGATAGCACAGATACGCAGTATTTT.

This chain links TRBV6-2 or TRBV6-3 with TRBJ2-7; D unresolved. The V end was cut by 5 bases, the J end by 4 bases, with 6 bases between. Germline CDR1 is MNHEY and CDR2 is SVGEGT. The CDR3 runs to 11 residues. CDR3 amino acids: CASSVKYEQYF. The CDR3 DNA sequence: TGTGCCAGCAGTGTAAAATACGAGCAGTACTTC.

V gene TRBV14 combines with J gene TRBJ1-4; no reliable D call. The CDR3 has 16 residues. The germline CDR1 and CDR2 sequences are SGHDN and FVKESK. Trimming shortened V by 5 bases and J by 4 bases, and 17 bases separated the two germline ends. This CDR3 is CASSLSGGSINEKLFF. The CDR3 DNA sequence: TGTGCCAGCAGCTTAAGCGGCGGCAGTATTAATGAAAAACTGTTTTTT.

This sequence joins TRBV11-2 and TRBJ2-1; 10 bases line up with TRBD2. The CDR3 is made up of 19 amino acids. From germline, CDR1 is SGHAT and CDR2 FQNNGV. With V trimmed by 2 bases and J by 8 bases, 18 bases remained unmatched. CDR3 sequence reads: CASSLTYPTRLAGGDEQFF. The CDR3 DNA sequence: TGTGCCAGCAGCTTAACGTACCCGACCAGACTAGCGGGTGGGGATGAGCAGTTCTTC.

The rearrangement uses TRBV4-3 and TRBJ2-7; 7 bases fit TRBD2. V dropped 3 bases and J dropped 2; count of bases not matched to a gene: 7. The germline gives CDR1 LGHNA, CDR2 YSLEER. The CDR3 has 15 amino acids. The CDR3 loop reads CASSHQRGRPYEQYF. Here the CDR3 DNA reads TGCGCCAGCAGCCATCAGCGGGGCAGACCCTACGAGCAGTACTTC.

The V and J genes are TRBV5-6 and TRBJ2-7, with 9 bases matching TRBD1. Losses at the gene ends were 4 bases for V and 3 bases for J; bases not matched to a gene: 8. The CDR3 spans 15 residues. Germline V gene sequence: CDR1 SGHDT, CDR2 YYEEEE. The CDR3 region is CASSPTGTGIYEQYF. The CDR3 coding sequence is TGTGCCAGCAGCCCCACCGGGACAGGGATCTACGAGCAGTACTTC.

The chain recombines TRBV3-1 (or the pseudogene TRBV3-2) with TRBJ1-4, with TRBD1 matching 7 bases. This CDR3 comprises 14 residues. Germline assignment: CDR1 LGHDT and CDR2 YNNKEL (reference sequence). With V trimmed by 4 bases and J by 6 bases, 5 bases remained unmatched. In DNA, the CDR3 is TGTGCCAGCAGCCCGAGGGGGCTCGATGAAAAACTGTTTTTT. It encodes CASSPRGLDEKLFF.

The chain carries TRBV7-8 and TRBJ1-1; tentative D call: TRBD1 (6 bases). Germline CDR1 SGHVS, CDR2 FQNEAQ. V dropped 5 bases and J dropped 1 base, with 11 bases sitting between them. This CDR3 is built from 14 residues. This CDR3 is CASSTDSRNTEAFF. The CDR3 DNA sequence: TGTGCCAGCAGCACGGACAGCAGGAACACTGAAGCTTTCTTT. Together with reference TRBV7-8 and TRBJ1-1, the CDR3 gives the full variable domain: GAGVSQSPRYKVAKRGQDVALRCDPISGHVSLFWYQQALGQGPEFLTYFQNEAQLDKSGLPSDRFFAERPEGSVSTLKIQRTQQEDSAVYLCASSTDSRNTEAFFGQGTRLTVV.

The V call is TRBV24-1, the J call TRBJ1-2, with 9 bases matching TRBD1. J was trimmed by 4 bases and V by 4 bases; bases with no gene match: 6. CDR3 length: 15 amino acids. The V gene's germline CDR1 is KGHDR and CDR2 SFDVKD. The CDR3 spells CATSESGTGPYGYTF. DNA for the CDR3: TGTGCCACCAGTGAATCCGGGACAGGGCCCTATGGCTACACCTTC.

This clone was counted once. This CDR3 reads CASSLSPGGGYTF. Written as DNA, the CDR3 is TGTGCCAGCAGTTTATCCCCGGGGGGGGGCTACACCTTC. The chain has TRBV27 and TRBJ1-2, with D perhaps matching TRBD1 (5 bases). V lost 0 bases and J lost 8, with 10 bases in between. The germline gives CDR1 MNHEY, CDR2 SMNVEV (reference sequence). The CDR3 sequence is 13 residues long.

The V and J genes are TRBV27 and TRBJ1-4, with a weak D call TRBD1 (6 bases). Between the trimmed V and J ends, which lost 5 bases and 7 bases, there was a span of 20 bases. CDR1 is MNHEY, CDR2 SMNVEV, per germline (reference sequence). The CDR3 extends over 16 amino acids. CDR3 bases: TGTGCCAGCAGTCCAACCATGGGGGGCGGAGGTGAAAAACTGTTTTTT. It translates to CASSPTMGGGGEKLFF.